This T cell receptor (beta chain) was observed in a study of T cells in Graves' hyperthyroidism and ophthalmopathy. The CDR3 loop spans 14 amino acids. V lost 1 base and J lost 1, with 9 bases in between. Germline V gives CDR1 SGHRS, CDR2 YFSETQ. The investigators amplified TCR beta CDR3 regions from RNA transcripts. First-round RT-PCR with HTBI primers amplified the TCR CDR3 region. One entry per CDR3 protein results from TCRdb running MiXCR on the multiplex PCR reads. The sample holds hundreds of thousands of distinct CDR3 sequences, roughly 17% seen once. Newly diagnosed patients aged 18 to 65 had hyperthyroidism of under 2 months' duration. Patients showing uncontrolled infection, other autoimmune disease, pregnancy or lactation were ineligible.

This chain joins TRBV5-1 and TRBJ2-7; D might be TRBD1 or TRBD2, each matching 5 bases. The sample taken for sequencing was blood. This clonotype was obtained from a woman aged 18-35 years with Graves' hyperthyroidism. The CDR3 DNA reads TGCGCCAGCAGCTTGTTCTGGGGGTCCTACGAGCAGTACTTC. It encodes CASSLFWGSYEQYF.